The next 8 T cell receptor beta chains were all read from a single sample in a study of T cell responses to AZD1222 COVID-19 vaccine (dated by TCRdb to the early 2020s). The method behind the library was the immunoSEQ multiplex PCR assay. TCRdb obtained this table from immuneACCESS and retained in-frame rearrangements with V and J assigned. These tables miss some clones; where compared with another copy, unresolved V genes account for less than half of the shortfall, and the remainder is unexplained. The sample includes 95,000 to 150,000 clones, with 80% to 95% observed a single time. 4% to 5.5% of the sample is in the top ten clones. The time point label, read with the paper, signifies: baseline before first vaccination. The treatment or condition label, read with the paper, signifies: meningococcal conjugate vaccine given as trial control. Specimen: peripheral blood, collected on day 0 of MenACWY control vaccination. The receptors derive from an adult in good health.

The chain uses TRBV20-1 and TRBJ2-1; 8 bases align to TRBD2. Germline-derived CDR1 and CDR2 are DFQATT and SNEGSKA (reference sequence). This CDR3 region has 14 residues. Trimming removed 3 bases from V and 2 bases from J; junction bases left unmatched: 3. Here the CDR3 reads CSASSGLAYNEQFF. The CDR3, as DNA: TGCAGTGCTAGTTCGGGACTAGCCTACAATGAGCAGTTCTTC.

The rearrangement joins TRBV28 to TRBJ1-2; 10 bases are a match to TRBD1. Trimming at V came to 3 bases and at J to 4 bases, leaving 5 bases not matched to a gene. The CDR3 extends over 15 amino acids. CDR1 and CDR2 (germline): MDHEN, SYDVKM. CDR3 protein: CASSFSGQGTYGYTF. The CDR3 DNA reads TGTGCCAGCAGTTTTTCGGGACAGGGGACCTATGGCTACACCTTC.

This clone has only one observation. This sequence joins TRBV29-1 and TRBJ1-3; 9 bases line up with TRBD1. From germline, CDR1 is SQVTM and CDR2 ANQGSEA. V was clipped by 4 bases and J by 0 bases; unmatched bases: 16. The CDR3 spans 19 residues. The CDR3 loop reads CSVGGQGHSGRSSGNTIYF. The CDR3, as DNA: TGCAGCGTTGGGGGACAGGGCCACTCGGGCCGAAGCTCTGGAAACACCATATATTTT.

This chain links TRBV15 with TRBJ2-3, with D possibly being TRBD2 (6 bases). Per the germline V gene, CDR1 is LNHNV and CDR2 is YYDKDF (reference sequence). The CDR3 sequence is 17 residues long. Trimming cost V 1 base and J 0 bases, with 14 bases left between them. The CDR3 region has the DNA TGTGCCACCAGCAGAGCCGTGGGGGGATTTAGCACAGATACGCAGTATTTT. Residues: CATSRAVGGFSTDTQYF. Supplemented by reference TRBV15 and TRBJ2-3, the full variable domain reads DAMVIQNPRYQVTQFGKPVTLSCSQTLNHNVMYWYQQKSSQAPKLLFHYYDKDFNNEADTPDNFQSRRPNTSFCFLDIRSPGLGDTAMYLCATSRAVGGFSTDTQYFGPGTRLTVL.

This chain links TRBV27 with TRBJ2-4, with TRBD1 matching over 8 bases. The CDR3 has 13 residues. Germline assignment: CDR1 MNHEY and CDR2 SMNVEV (reference sequence). V trimming: 5 bases; J trimming: 16 bases; junction bases outside the gene matches: 13. CDR3 region: CASSPTGQVVRYF. The CDR3 DNA reads as TGTGCCAGCAGTCCGACGGGACAGGTCGTGAGATACTTC.

This chain uses TRBV5-1 with TRBJ2-1, with 8 bases matching TRBD2. CDR1 is SGHRS, CDR2 YFSETQ, per germline. The CDR3 extends over 14 amino acids. J lost 4 bases, V lost 6 bases, and 6 bases had no gene match. The CDR3 sequence: CASMEAGAYNEQFF. The CDR3 nucleotides read TGCGCCAGCATGGAAGCGGGAGCTTACAATGAGCAGTTCTTC.

The V and J genes are TRBV5-1 and TRBJ2-5, with 15 bases matching TRBD2. Germline CDR1 is SGHRS and CDR2 is YFSETQ. V dropped 6 bases and J dropped 4; count of bases not matched to a gene: 7. The CDR3 is 16 residues long. The CDR3 DNA reads as TGCGCCAGCACCTCCCGGACTAGCGGGGGGGGAGAGACCCAGTACTTC. Amino acids: CASTSRTSGGGETQYF.

The genes are TRBV23-1 and TRBJ2-7; TRBD2 agrees at 12 bases. TRBV23-1 is sorted into the ORF group, with uncertain function. The CDR3 spans 20 residues. The V and J ends lost 7 bases and 2 bases, in that order; junction bases with no gene match: 21. The CDR3 nucleotides are TGCGCCAGCAACCCCACAGGTGGACTAGCGGGATACGCGGGGACCTACGAGCAGTACTTC. It codes for CASNPTGGLAGYAGTYEQYF.